The subject of this entry is one T cell receptor (beta chain). Under the authors' procedure: Scientists estimated how many nucleated cells there were by amplifying reference gene primers. Sequencing was performed with immunoSEQ multiplex PCR; in TCRdb, only in-frame clones are kept and a portion is missing. V, J and clone size derive from that table, while D and trimming were established from the DNA sequence. The sample holds 150,000 to 200,000 clones, roughly 82% seen once. The data were obtained in a study of blood T cell repertoires in COVID-19. Study summary: Donors in the United States, Italy and Spain gave samples during acute or convalescent COVID-19.

This CDR3 comprises 15 residues. Trimming cost V 7 bases and J 6 bases, with 19 bases left between them. Germline lookup yields CDR1 WNHNN and CDR2 SYGVQD (reference sequence). The sample consisted of peripheral blood. This rearrangement joins TRBV10-1 to TRBJ1-5; the D gene is possibly TRBD1 (6 bases). The receptor was derived from a woman aged 55-69 years with COVID-19, enrolled during active disease. This CDR3 is CASTAQGTPGQPQHF. The DNA for the CDR3 is TGCGCCAGCACGGCACAGGGAACCCCAGGTCAGCCCCAGCATTTT.